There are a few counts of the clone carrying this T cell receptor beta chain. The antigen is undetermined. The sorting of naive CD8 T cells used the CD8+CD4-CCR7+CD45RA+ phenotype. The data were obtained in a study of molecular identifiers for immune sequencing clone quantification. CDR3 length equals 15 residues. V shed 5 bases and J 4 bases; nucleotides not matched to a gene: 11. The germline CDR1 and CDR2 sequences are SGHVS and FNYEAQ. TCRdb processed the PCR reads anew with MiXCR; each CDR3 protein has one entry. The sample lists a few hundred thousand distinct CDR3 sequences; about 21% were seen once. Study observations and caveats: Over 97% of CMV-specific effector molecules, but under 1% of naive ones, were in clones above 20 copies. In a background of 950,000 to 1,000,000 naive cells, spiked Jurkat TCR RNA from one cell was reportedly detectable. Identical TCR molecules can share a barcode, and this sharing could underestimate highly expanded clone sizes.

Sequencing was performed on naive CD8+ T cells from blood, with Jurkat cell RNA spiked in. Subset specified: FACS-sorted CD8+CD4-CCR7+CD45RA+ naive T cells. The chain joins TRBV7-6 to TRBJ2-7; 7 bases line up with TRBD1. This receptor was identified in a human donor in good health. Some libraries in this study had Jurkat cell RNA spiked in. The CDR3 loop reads CASSLNRGPFYEQYF. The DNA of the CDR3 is TGTGCCAGCAGCCTCAACAGGGGTCCATTTTACGAGCAGTACTTC.